The clone carrying this T cell receptor (beta chain) was counted ten times or more. Its target is unknown. The data were obtained in a study of T cells after yellow fever vaccination. Study-wide findings and caveats: Reappearance after the booster was seen for most primary-vaccination clones, at 95% to 97% CD4 and around 90% CD8.

TCRdb re-analysed the 5' RACE reads in MiXCR, keeping a single row per CDR3 protein. The profile shows about 30,000 distinct CDR3 sequences, about 4.6% of them singletons. In germline, CDR1 is SQVTM, CDR2 ANQGSEA. The V gene lost 0 bases and the J gene lost 4 bases, with 8 bases spanning the gap. CDR3 length: 13 amino acids. This TCR came from a man under 40 who received the YFV17D yellow fever vaccine. Sequencing was performed on CD8+ T cells sorted from PBMCs, taken 5 days after the yellow fever booster vaccination. The J gene is TRBJ2-3, the V gene TRBV29-1; D gene ambiguous. The CDR3 loop is CSVEDHPADTQYF. The CDR3 DNA follows: TGCAGCGTTGAAGATCATCCGGCAGATACGCAGTATTTT.